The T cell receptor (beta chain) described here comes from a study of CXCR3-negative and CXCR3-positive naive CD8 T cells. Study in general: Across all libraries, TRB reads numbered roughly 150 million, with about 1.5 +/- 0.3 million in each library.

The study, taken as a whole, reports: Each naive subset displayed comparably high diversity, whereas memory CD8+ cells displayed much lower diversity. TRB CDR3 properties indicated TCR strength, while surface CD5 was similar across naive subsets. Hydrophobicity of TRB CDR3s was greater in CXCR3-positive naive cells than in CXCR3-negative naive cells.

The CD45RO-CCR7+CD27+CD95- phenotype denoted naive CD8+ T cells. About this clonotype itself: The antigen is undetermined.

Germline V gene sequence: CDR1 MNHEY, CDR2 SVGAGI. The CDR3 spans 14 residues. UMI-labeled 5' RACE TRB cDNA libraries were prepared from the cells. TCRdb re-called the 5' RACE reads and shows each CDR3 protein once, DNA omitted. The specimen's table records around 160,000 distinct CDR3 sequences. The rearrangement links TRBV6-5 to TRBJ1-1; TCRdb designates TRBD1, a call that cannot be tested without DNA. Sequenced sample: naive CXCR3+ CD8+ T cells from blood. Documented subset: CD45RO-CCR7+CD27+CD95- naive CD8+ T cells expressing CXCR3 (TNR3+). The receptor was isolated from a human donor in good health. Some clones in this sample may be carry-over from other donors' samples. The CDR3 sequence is CASSPNRGVAEAFF.